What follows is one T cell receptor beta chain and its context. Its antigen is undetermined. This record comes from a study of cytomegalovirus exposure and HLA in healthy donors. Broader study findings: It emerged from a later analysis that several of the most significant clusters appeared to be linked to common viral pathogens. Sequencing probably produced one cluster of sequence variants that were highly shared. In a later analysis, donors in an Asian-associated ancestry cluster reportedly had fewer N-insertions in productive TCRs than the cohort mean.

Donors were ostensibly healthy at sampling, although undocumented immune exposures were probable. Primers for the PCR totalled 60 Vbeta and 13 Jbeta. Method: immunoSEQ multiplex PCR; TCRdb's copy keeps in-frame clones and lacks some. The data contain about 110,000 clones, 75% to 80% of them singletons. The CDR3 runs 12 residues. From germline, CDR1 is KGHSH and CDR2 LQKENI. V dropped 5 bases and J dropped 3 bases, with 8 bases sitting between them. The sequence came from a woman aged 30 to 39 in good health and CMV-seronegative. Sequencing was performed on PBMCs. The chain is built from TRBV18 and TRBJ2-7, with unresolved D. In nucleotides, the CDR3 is TGTGCCAGCTCAACACTACACTACGAGCAGTACTTC. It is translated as CASSTLHYEQYF. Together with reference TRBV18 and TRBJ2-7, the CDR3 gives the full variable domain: NAGVMQNPRHLVRRRGQEARLRCSPMKGHSHVYWYRQLPEEGLKFMVYLQKENIIDESGMPKERFSAEFPKEGPSILRIQQVVRGDSAAYFCASSTLHYEQYFGPGTRLTVT.